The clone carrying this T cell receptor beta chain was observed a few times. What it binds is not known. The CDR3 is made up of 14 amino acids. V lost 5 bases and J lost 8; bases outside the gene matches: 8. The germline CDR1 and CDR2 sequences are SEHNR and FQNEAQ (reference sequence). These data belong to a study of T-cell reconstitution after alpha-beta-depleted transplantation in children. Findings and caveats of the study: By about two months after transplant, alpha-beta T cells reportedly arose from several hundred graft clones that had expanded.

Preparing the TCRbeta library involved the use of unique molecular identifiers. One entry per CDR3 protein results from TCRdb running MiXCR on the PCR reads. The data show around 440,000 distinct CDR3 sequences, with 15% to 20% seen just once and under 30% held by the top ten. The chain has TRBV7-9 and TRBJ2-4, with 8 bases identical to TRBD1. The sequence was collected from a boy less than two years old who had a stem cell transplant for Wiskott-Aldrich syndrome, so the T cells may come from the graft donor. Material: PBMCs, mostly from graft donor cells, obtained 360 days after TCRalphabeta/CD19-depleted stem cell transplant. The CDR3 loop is CASSQSETGDIQYF. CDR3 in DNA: TGTGCCAGCAGCCAAAGCGAGACAGGGGACATTCAGTACTTC.